Listed below are T cell receptor beta chains from one sample, sequenced in a study of blood T cell repertoires in COVID-19. TCRdb's table, derived via immunoSEQ multiplex PCR, lists solely in-frame clones and lacks some. The sample yields 250,000 to 300,000 clones, 86% seen once. Material for sequencing was PBMCs or T cells enriched from blood (not recorded which). These TCRs come from a man younger than 35 who had recovered from COVID-19. The CDR3 runs from the conserved cysteine through the conserved F or W. A D gene is named only where the DNA matches it firmly. Expanded clones are given a class, and other clones once, few, many or no size at all.

D: TRBD1
size: once
V: TRBV19
J: TRBJ1-5
CDR3: CASKAGQNQPQHF
DNA: TGTGCCAGTAAGGCGGGACAGAATCAGCCCCAGCATTTT

D: TRBD2
size: once
V: TRBV18
J: TRBJ2-7
CDR3: CASSPEAGGRSYEQYF
DNA: TGTGCCAGCTCACCGGAAGCGGGGGGACGTTCCTACGAGCAGTACTTC

D: -
size: -
V: TRBV7-9
J: TRBJ1-6
CDR3: CASDGEKMGHLVYNSPLHF
DNA: TGTGCCAGCGATGGAGAGAAGATGGGGCACTTGGTTTATAATTCACCCCTCCACTTT

D: -
size: -
V: TRBV9
J: TRBJ2-1
CDR3: CASSVDGMGSYNEQFF
DNA: TGTGCCAGCAGCGTCGACGGGATGGGCAGCTACAATGAGCAGTTCTTC

D: TRBD1
size: -
V: TRBV5-1
J: TRBJ2-7
CDR3: CASSLETGGIQSGLDEQYF
DNA: TGCGCCAGCAGCTTGGAGACAGGGGGTATACAGTCGGGGCTCGACGAGCAGTACTTC

D: -
size: -
V: TRBV4-2
J: TRBJ2-5
CDR3: CASSQGGSQQETQYF
DNA: TGTGCCAGCAGCCAAGGGGGCAGCCAACAAGAGACCCAGTACTTC

D: TRBD1
size: -
V: TRBV5-1
J: TRBJ1-2
CDR3: CASSRDSNLNYGYTF
DNA: TGCGCCAGCTCCCGGGACAGCAACCTTAACTATGGCTACACCTTC

D: -
size: few
V: TRBV5-5
J: TRBJ1-5
CDR3: CASSLAGGNQPQHF
DNA: TGTGCCAGCAGCTTGGCAGGGGGCAATCAGCCCCAGCATTTT

D: TRBD2
size: -
V: TRBV10-3
J: TRBJ2-6
CDR3: CAISDMTSGGPSGANVLTF
DNA: TGTGCCATCAGTGATATGACTAGCGGGGGACCCTCTGGGGCCAACGTCCTGACTTTC

D: TRBD1
size: -
V: TRBV12-3/TRBV12-4
J: TRBJ1-2
CDR3: CASSWTGLGYTF
DNA: TGTGCCAGCAGTTGGACAGGGCTTGGCTACACCTTC

D: -
size: -
V: TRBV30
J: TRBJ2-5
CDR3: CAWSVQKETQYF
DNA: TGTGCCTGGAGTGTCCAGAAAGAGACCCAGTACTTC

D: TRBD2
size: -
V: TRBV11-3
J: TRBJ2-1
CDR3: CASSLDQGGSGSYNEQFF
DNA: TGTGCCAGCAGCTTAGATCAGGGGGGTAGCGGGAGCTACAATGAGCAGTTCTTC

D: -
size: -
V: TRBV29-1
J: TRBJ1-2
CDR3: CSVPGLLGYGYTF
DNA: TGCAGCGTTCCGGGACTGCTAGGCTATGGCTACACCTTC

D: -
size: few
V: TRBV19
J: TRBJ1-1
CDR3: CASTMGTLSDTEAFF
DNA: TGTGCCAGTACGATGGGCACCCTCTCAGACACTGAAGCTTTCTTT

D: -
size: -
V: TRBV4-2
J: TRBJ1-1
CDR3: CASSQVQGNTEAFF
DNA: TGTGCCAGCAGCCAAGTCCAGGGGAACACTGAAGCTTTCTTT

D: -
size: -
V: TRBV30
J: TRBJ2-7
CDR3: CAWFSDTGIQHF
DNA: TGTGCCTGGTTCTCGGACACAGGGATTCAGCACTTC

D: TRBD1
size: -
V: TRBV7-8
J: TRBJ1-1
CDR3: CASSLETGGRTEAFF
DNA: TGTGCCAGCAGCTTAGAGACAGGGGGGAGGACTGAAGCTTTCTTT

D: TRBD1
size: -
V: TRBV3-1/TRBV3-2
J: TRBJ1-2
CDR3: CASSPDRGNYGYTF
DNA: TGTGCCAGCAGCCCCGACAGGGGTAACTATGGCTACACCTTC

D: TRBD1
size: -
V: TRBV30
J: TRBJ1-1
CDR3: CAWRKGTADTEAFF
DNA: TGTGCCTGGAGAAAGGGGACAGCTGACACTGAAGCTTTCTTT

D: -
size: few
V: TRBV29-1
J: TRBJ1-2
CDR3: CSVERLGDGYTF
DNA: TGCAGCGTTGAAAGGTTAGGAGATGGCTACACCTTC

D: TRBD1
size: once
V: TRBV30
J: TRBJ1-5
CDR3: CAWSGGAGTVNQPQHF
DNA: TGTGCCTGGAGTGGGGGGGCCGGGACAGTCAATCAGCCCCAGCATTTT

D: -
size: few
V: TRBV19
J: TRBJ2-5
CDR3: CASSVLPRELQETQYF
DNA: TGTGCCAGTAGTGTACTCCCCCGGGAACTACAAGAGACCCAGTACTTC

D: TRBD1
size: -
V: TRBV5-1
J: TRBJ1-6
CDR3: CASSLTDRVGSPLHF
DNA: TGCGCCAGCAGCTTGACCGACAGGGTTGGTTCACCCCTCCACTTT

D: -
size: once
V: TRBV4-1
J: TRBJ2-5
CDR3: CASSQGLAQETQYF
DNA: TGCGCCAGCAGCCAAGGACTGGCGCAAGAGACCCAGTACTTC

D: TRBD1
size: once
V: TRBV29-1
J: TRBJ2-7
CDR3: CSVGEGTGSYEQYF
DNA: TGCAGCGTTGGCGAGGGGACAGGGTCCTACGAGCAGTACTTC

D: -
size: -
V: TRBV5-4
J: TRBJ1-2
CDR3: CASSLSNDYGYTF
DNA: TGTGCCAGCAGCCTCAGTAATGACTATGGCTACACCTTC

D: TRBD2
size: -
V: TRBV5-1
J: TRBJ2-7
CDR3: CASSALSGGRYEQYF
DNA: TGCGCCAGCAGCGCCCTTAGCGGGGGGCGGTACGAGCAGTACTTC

D: -
size: once
V: TRBV11-2
J: TRBJ2-6
CDR3: CASSPVGAGANVLTF
DNA: TGTGCCAGCAGCCCGGTAGGGGCTGGGGCCAACGTCCTGACTTTC

D: TRBD2
size: -
V: TRBV7-9
J: TRBJ2-5
CDR3: CASSLAASGGETQYF
DNA: TGTGCCAGCAGCTTAGCGGCTAGCGGGGGAGAGACCCAGTACTTC

D: -
size: -
V: TRBV5-1
J: TRBJ1-1
CDR3: CASSGEMATEAFF
DNA: TGCGCCAGCAGCGGGGAGATGGCCACTGAAGCTTTCTTT

D: TRBD1
size: -
V: TRBV28
J: TRBJ1-1
CDR3: CAINTGGTEAFF
DNA: TGTGCCATCAATACAGGGGGCACTGAAGCTTTCTTT

D: -
size: once
V: TRBV4-1
J: TRBJ1-6
CDR3: CASSQDQDPFSPLHF
DNA: TGCGCCAGCAGCCAAGATCAGGATCCGTTTTCACCCCTCCACTTT

D: TRBD2
size: -
V: TRBV7-2
J: TRBJ2-3
CDR3: CASSFSGGRADTQYF
DNA: TGTGCCAGCAGCTTTTCGGGGGGGCGCGCGGATACGCAGTATTTT

D: TRBD1
size: -
V: TRBV7-2
J: TRBJ2-1
CDR3: CASSKTGGASGSNEQFF
DNA: TGTGCCAGCAGCAAAACAGGGGGCGCGTCAGGGTCCAATGAGCAGTTCTTC

D: -
size: -
V: TRBV18
J: TRBJ2-3
CDR3: CASSPRRGTGTDTQYF
DNA: TGTGCCAGCTCACCCCGACGGGGGACCGGCACAGATACGCAGTATTTT

D: TRBD1
size: -
V: TRBV6-1
J: TRBJ1-4
CDR3: CASREERRQGITNEKLFF
DNA: TGTGCCAGCAGGGAAGAACGTAGACAGGGGATAACTAATGAAAAACTGTTTTTT

D: TRBD2
size: -
V: TRBV11-2
J: TRBJ2-7
CDR3: CASSLGRGLNYEQYF
DNA: TGTGCCAGCAGTTTGGGGAGGGGTTTAAACTACGAGCAGTACTTC

D: TRBD1
size: once
V: TRBV18
J: TRBJ1-2
CDR3: CASSPPPGTGFYGYTF
DNA: TGTGCCAGCTCACCACCGCCCGGGACAGGGTTCTATGGCTACACCTTC

D: -
size: -
V: TRBV19
J: TRBJ1-1
CDR3: CASRNHSPPRAFF
DNA: TGTGCCAGTAGGAATCATTCCCCTCCGAGAGCTTTCTTT

D: -
size: -
V: TRBV27
J: TRBJ1-1
CDR3: CASSFSPGGNTEAFF
DNA: TGTGCCAGCAGTTTCTCCCCGGGGGGGAACACTGAAGCTTTCTTT

D: TRBD1
size: -
V: TRBV24-1
J: TRBJ2-7
CDR3: CATSAGQGTYEQYF
DNA: TGTGCCACCAGCGCGGGACAGGGGACGTACGAGCAGTACTTC

D: TRBD1
size: -
V: TRBV6-1
J: TRBJ2-2
CDR3: CASSEGQGPRTGELFF
DNA: TGTGCCAGCAGTGAAGGACAGGGCCCGCGGACCGGGGAGCTGTTTTTT

D: -
size: -
V: TRBV18
J: TRBJ2-7
CDR3: CASSPIGTTYEQYF
DNA: TGTGCCAGCTCCCCTATTGGGACAACCTACGAGCAGTACTTC

D: TRBD1
size: -
V: TRBV18
J: TRBJ2-5
CDR3: CASSPRDRVGETQYF
DNA: TGTGCCAGCTCACCGCGGGACAGGGTGGGAGAGACCCAGTACTTC

D: -
size: -
V: TRBV28
J: TRBJ1-2
CDR3: CASRDSRNYGYTF
DNA: TGTGCCAGCAGGGACAGCCGCAACTATGGCTACACCTTC